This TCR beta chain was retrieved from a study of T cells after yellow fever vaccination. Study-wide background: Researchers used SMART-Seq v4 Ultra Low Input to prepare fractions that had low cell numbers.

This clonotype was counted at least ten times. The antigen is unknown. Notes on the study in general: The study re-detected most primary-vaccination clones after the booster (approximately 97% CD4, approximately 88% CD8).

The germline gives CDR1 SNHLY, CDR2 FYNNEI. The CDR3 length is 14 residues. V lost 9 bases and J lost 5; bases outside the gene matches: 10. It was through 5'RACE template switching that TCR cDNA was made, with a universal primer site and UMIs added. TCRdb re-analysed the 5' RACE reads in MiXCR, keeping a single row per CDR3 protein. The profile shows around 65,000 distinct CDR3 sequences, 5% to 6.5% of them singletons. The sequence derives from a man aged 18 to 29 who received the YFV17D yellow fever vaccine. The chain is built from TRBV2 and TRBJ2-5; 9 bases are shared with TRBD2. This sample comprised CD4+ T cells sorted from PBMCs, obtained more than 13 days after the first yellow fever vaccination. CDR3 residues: CASNPGLASETQYF. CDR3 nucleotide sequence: TGTGCCAGTAACCCGGGACTAGCTAGTGAGACCCAGTACTTC.